This TCR beta chain originates from a study of cytomegalovirus exposure and HLA in healthy donors. Study at large: The roughly 120 validation repertoires used the same platform as the roughly 610 first-cohort repertoires, a later analysis reported. The study's findings and limits: In vitro confirmation showed a few CMV-associated chains to be CMV antigen specific. Researchers counted about 150 TCR beta chains as cytomegalovirus-associated.

Concerning this clone itself: Its antigen is unidentified.

Germline V lookup: CDR1 MGHRA, CDR2 YSYEKL. V dropped 1 base and J dropped 4; count of bases not matched to a gene: 7. The CDR3 extends over 15 amino acids. Clones were read by immunoSEQ multiplex PCR, and TCRdb kept only the in-frame ones, dropping some. This repertoire shows about 160,000 clones, approximately 96% found once; its top ten account for around 0.9%. While the first cohort had hundreds of subjects, the donors belonged to the separate validation cohort of roughly 120 subjects. The sequence was obtained from a woman between 18 and 29 years old in good health and CMV-seronegative. The material sequenced was PBMCs. The V call is TRBV4-1, the J call TRBJ2-7; 7 nucleotides align to TRBD1. The CDR3 loop is CASSQASGQSYEQYF. The CDR3 DNA is TGCGCCAGCAGCCAAGCCTCGGGACAGTCGTACGAGCAGTACTTC.